A single sample gave rise to the 9 T cell receptor beta chains below, sequenced in a study of T cells in Graves' hyperthyroidism and ophthalmopathy. RNA transcripts gave rise to amplified TCR beta CDR3 regions. The TCR CDR3 first-round RT-PCR relied on the HTBI primer set. MiXCR, run by TCRdb on the multiplex PCR reads, gives a single entry per CDR3 protein. The sample shows about 260,000 distinct CDR3 sequences, roughly 15% of them seen only once. Source material: blood. These receptors were taken from a woman aged 18-29 years with Graves' ophthalmopathy.

This clonotype was seen many times. This chain joins TRBV20-1 and TRBJ2-3; D may be TRBD1 or TRBD2 (5 bases each). The CDR3 runs to 14 residues. Trimming removed 6 bases at V and 2 bases at J, with 15 bases between. CDR1 and CDR2 from the germline V gene are DFQATT and SNEGSKA (reference sequence). CDR3 sequence (DNA): TGCAGTGCCTCGGGCCGGGACCACACAGATACGCAGTATTTT. Translated: CSASGRDHTDTQYF.

This clonotype was picked up a small number of times. This sequence joins TRBV6-2 or TRBV6-3 and TRBJ2-2, with TRBD2 identical over 7 bases. Germline V lookup: CDR1 MNHEY, CDR2 SVGEGT. Trimming removed 2 bases from V and 1 base from J; junction bases left unmatched: 16. CDR3 length equals 20 residues. This chain's CDR3 is CASSYMQGLNLLGNTGELFF. In nucleotides, the CDR3 is TGTGCCAGCAGTTACATGCAGGGACTAAACCTTCTTGGGAACACCGGGGAGCTGTTTTTT.

This clonotype came up many times. The chain employs TRBV7-9 and TRBJ1-2, with D possibly being TRBD1 (6 bases). Germline CDR1 is SEHNR and CDR2 is FQNEAQ (reference sequence). The CDR3 length is 15 residues. The V and J ends lost 1 base and 6 bases respectively, with 15 bases between them. The CDR3, as DNA: TGTGCCAGCAGCTTAGAAGTCGCAGGGGTGGATGGCTACACCTTC. Protein: CASSLEVAGVDGYTF.

This clonotype was found a few times. Written as DNA, the CDR3 is TGTGCCAGCAGTGAGGGGACTAGCGGCACAGATACGCAGTATTTT. Translating gives CASSEGTSGTDTQYF. This chain connects TRBV6-4 to TRBJ2-3, with 10 bases identical to TRBD2. Germline-derived CDR1 and CDR2 are MRHNA and SNTAGT. V shed 3 bases and J 1 base; nucleotides not matched to a gene: 1. CDR3 length: 15 residues.

This clonotype turned up a few times. This sequence joins TRBV24-1 and TRBJ2-7; weak D call: TRBD2 (6 bases). V shed 1 base and J shed 7 bases, with 7 bases lying between them. This CDR3 region has 12 residues. Germline V gene sequence: CDR1 KGHDR, CDR2 SFDVKD. CDR3 in DNA: TGTGCCACCAGTGATTTTCGGGGGGAGCAGTACTTC. This translates into CATSDFRGEQYF.

The table lists this clonotype with many counts. The V call is TRBV20-1, the J call TRBJ2-3; 13 positions agree with TRBD2. The CDR3 is 17 amino acids. CDR1 DFQATT and CDR2 SNEGSKA come from the germline V gene (reference sequence). Unmatched junction bases numbered 7, after V lost 1 base and J lost 3 bases. The CDR3: CSARVLAGGPRTDTQYF. CDR3 nucleotides: TGCAGTGCTAGAGTACTAGCGGGAGGGCCGCGTACAGATACGCAGTATTTT.

As to this clonotype: Just one base apart from a much larger clone, this may be a read error. The J gene is TRBJ2-3, the V gene TRBV11-1, with D tentatively TRBD1 or TRBD2 (5 bases each). V was pared by 0 bases and J by 5 bases, with 15 bases between. CDR1 is SGHAT, CDR2 FQDESV, per germline (reference sequence). The CDR3 runs to 16 residues. The CDR3 loop is CASSLAGTLVGDTQYF. The CDR3 DNA reads TGTGCCAGCAGCTTAGCGGGGACCCTCGTTGGAGATACGCAGTATTTT.

Many counts were recorded for this clonotype. The rearrangement links TRBV20-1 to TRBJ2-1; tentatively, D is TRBD2 (5 bases). Trimming took off 5 bases at V and 7 bases at J, with 18 bases between the two ends. The CDR3 covers 14 residues. Germline assignment: CDR1 DFQATT and CDR2 SNEGSKA (reference sequence). Written as DNA, the CDR3 is TGCAGTGCTCGCGTCGGGATCCCGTCGAATGAGCAGTTCTTC. As protein: CSARVGIPSNEQFF.

On this clonotype: This may be a read error, as it is one base from a much larger clone. The chain uses TRBV6-9 and TRBJ2-1; TRBD1 aligns across 9 bases. Judging by the DNA end, TRBJ2-7 fits better; the J call may be wrong. The CDR3 is 16 residues long. The germline CDR1 and CDR2 sequences are MNHGY and SVAAGI. The CDR3 is CASSYSVGQGINEQYF. The CDR3 DNA reads as TGTGCCAGCAGTTACAGCGTGGGACAGGGTATTAATGAGCAGTACTTC.